The subject of this entry is one TCR beta chain. Its target is not known. The data stem from a study of graft-versus-host responses after intestinal transplantation. Assay: immunoSEQ multiplex PCR; the TCRdb copy retains only in-frame clones and omits some. The sample lists 85,000 to 100,000 clones, roughly 90% occurring once. Trimming removed 3 bases from V and 4 bases from J, with 9 bases in between. The CDR3 has 13 amino acids. Germline CDR1 and CDR2: KGHSH and LQKENI. The chain recombines TRBV18 with TRBJ1-2, with D unclear. This receptor was obtained from a human donor who received an intestinal transplant. Material: unstimulated CD4+ T cells sorted from spleen or lymph node cells, obtained before intestinal transplant. CDR3 DNA sequence: TGTGCCAGCTCACCTGGGCCTCTCTATGGCTACACCTTC. Amino acid sequence: CASSPGPLYGYTF.